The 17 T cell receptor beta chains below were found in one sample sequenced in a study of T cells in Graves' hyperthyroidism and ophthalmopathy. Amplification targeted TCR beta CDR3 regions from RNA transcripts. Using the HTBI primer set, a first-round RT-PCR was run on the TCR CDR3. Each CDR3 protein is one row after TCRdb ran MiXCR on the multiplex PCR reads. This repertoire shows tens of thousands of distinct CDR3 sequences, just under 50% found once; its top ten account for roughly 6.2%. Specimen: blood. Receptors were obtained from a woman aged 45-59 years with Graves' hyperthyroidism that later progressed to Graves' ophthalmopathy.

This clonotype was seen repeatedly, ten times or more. The CDR3 protein is CASSRTGVGGYTF. DNA for the CDR3: TGCGCCAGCAGCCGAACAGGGGTTGGTGGCTACACCTTC. The gene calls are TRBV4-1 and TRBJ1-2; TRBD1 matches 7 bases. The CDR3 is 13 residues long. CDR1 is MGHRA and CDR2 is YSYEKL in the germline V gene. V lost 4 bases, J lost 7 bases, and 6 bases stayed unmatched.

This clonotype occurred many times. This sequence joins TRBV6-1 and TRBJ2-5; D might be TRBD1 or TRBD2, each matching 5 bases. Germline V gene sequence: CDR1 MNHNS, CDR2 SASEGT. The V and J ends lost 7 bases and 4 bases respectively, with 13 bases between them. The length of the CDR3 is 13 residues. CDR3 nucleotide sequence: TGTGCCAGCAAATTTGGTGGGGGAGAGACCCAGTACTTC. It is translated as CASKFGGGETQYF.

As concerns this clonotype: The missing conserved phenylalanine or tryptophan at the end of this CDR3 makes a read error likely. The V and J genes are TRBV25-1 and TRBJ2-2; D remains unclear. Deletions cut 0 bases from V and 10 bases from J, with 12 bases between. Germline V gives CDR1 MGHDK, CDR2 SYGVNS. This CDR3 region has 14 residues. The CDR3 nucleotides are TGTGCCAGCAGTGAATATGACCCCCCGACGGAGCTGTTTTCT. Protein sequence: CASSEYDPPTELFS.

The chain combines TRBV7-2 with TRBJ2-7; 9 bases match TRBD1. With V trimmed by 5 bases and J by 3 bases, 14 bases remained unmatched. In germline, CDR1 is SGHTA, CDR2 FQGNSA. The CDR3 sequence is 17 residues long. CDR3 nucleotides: TGTGCCAGCAGCCAAACCGGGGGGACAGGGCAGATCTACGAGCAGTACTTC. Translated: CASSQTGGTGQIYEQYF.

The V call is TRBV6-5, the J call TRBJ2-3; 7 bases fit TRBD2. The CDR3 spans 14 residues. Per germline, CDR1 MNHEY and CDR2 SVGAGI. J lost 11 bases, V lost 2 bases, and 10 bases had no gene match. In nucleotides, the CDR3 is TGTGCCAGCAGTTACGGGGGGGGTGGAGATGAGCAGTATTTT. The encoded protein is CASSYGGGGDEQYF.

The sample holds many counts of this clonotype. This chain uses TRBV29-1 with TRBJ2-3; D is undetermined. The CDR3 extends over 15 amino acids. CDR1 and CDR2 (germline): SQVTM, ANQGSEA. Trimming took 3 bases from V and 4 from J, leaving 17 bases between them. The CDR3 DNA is TGCAGCGTTGAGGCTGCTGTCGGTCACCCAGATACGCAGTATTTT. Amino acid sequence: CSVEAAVGHPDTQYF.

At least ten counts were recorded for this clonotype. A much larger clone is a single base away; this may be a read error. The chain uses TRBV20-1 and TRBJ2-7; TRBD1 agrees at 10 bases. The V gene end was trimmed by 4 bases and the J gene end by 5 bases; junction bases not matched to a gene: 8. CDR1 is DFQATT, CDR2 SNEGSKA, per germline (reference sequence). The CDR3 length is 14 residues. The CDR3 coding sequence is TGCAGTGCTAATGCCGGGACAGGGGTTCACGAGCAGTACTTC. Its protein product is CSANAGTGVHEQYF.

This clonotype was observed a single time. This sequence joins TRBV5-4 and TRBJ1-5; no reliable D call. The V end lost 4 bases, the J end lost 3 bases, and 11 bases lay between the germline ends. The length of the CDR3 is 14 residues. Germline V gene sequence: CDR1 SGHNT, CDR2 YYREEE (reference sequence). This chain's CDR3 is CASSLEGDNQPQHF. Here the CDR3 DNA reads TGTGCCAGCAGCCTGGAAGGAGACAATCAGCCCCAGCATTTT. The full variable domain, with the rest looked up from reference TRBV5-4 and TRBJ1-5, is ETGVTQSPTHLIKTRGQQVTLRCSSQSGHNTVSWYQQALGQGPQFIFQYYREEENGRGNFPPRFSGLQFPNYSSELNVNALELDDSALYLCASSLEGDNQPQHFGDGTRLSIL.

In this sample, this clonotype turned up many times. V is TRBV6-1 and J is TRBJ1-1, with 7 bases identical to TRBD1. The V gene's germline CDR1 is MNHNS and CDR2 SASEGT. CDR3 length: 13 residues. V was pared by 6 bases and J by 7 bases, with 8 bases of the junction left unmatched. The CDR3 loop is CASSRDRASEAFF. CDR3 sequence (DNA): TGTGCCAGCAGCCGAGACAGGGCCAGTGAAGCTTTCTTT.

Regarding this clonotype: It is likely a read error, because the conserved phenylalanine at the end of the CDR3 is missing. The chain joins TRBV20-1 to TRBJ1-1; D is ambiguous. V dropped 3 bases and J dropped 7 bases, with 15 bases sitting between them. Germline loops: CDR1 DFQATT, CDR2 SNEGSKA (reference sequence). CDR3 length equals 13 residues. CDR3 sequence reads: CSARGPVGNEAFS. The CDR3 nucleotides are TGCAGTGCTAGGGGCCCTGTCGGGAATGAAGCTTTCTCT.

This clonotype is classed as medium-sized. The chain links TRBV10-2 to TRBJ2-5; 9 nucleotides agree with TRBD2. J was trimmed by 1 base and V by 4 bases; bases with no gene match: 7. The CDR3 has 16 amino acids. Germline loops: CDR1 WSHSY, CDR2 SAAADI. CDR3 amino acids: CASSGRSSGTQETQYF. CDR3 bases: TGCGCCAGCAGTGGAAGGTCTAGCGGGACCCAAGAGACCCAGTACTTC.

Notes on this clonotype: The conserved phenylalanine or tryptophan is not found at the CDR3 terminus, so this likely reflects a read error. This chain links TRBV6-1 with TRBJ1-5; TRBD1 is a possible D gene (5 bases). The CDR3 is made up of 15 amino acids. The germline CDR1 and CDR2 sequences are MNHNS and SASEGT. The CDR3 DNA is TGTGCGAGCACCTTTAAAGGGGAGAAAGGGCAGCCCCAGCATTCT. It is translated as CASTFKGEKGQPQHS.

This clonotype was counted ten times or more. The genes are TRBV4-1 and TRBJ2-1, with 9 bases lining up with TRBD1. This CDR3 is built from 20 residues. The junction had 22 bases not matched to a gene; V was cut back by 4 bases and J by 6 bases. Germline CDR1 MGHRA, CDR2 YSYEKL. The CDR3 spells CASSPPGQGILYPNRNEQFF. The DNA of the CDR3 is TGCGCCAGCAGCCCGCCGGGACAGGGAATATTATACCCAAATCGCAATGAGCAGTTCTTC.

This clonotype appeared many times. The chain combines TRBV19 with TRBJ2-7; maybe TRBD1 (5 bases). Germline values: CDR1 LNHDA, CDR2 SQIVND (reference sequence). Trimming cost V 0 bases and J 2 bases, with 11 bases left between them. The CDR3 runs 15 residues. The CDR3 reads CASSIEVRGTYEQYF. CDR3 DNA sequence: TGTGCCAGTAGTATAGAAGTTAGGGGCACCTACGAGCAGTACTTC.

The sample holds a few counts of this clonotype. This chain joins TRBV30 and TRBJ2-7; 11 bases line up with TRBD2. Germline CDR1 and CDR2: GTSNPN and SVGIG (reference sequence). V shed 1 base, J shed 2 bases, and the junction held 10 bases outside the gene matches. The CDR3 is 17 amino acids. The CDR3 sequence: CAWSGWKQTSGTYEQYF. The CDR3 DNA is TGTGCCTGGAGTGGTTGGAAGCAGACTAGCGGGACCTACGAGCAGTACTTC.

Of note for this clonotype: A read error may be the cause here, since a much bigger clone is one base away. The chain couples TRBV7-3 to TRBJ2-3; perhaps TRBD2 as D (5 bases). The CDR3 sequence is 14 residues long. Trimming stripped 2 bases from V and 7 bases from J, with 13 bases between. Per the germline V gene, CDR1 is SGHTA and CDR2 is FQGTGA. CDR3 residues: CASSLVSPGNTQYF. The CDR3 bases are TGTGCCAGCAGCTTAGTATCCCCGGGGAATACGCAGTATTTT.

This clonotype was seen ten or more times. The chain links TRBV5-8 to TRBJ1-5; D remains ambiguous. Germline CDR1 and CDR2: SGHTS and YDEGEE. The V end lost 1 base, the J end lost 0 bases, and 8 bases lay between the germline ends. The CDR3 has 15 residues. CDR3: CASSLHQYSNQPQHF. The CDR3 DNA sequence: TGTGCCAGCAGCTTGCATCAGTATAGCAATCAGCCCCAGCATTTT.